Below are 2 T cell receptor beta chains sequenced from a single sample in a study of T cells in Graves' hyperthyroidism and ophthalmopathy. RNA transcripts yielded amplified TCR beta CDR3 regions. HTBI primers were used for first-round RT-PCR of the TCR CDR3. A single record per CDR3 protein comes from TCRdb applying MiXCR to the multiplex PCR reads. This sample carries approximately 32,000 distinct CDR3 sequences, about 50% of them seen once, and the ten largest clones take roughly 6.4%. The specimen was blood. The source of these receptors is a woman in her forties or fifties with Graves' hyperthyroidism that later progressed to Graves' ophthalmopathy.

The gene calls are TRBV19 and TRBJ1-2; tentatively, D is TRBD1 (6 bases). The germline CDR1 and CDR2 sequences are LNHDA and SQIVND (reference sequence). The CDR3 runs 14 residues. V was clipped by 4 bases and J by 6 bases, with 15 bases between them. The CDR3 nucleotides are TGTGCCAGTAGTAGGCAGGGGCGCGAGGATGGCTACACCTTC. Its translation: CASSRQGREDGYTF.

Details on this clonotype: This CDR3 fails to terminate in the conserved phenylalanine or tryptophan, so it likely reflects a read error. The chain is built from TRBV5-4 and TRBJ2-5; 8 positions agree with TRBD1. The length of the CDR3 is 15 residues. Germline CDR1 SGHNT, CDR2 YYREEE (reference sequence). Germline trimming cut 0 bases from V and 4 bases from J; bases unmatched to any gene: 5. The CDR3 is CASSLAGGGIETQYC. As DNA, the CDR3 is TGTGCCAGCAGCTTGGCAGGGGGCGGGATAGAGACCCAGTACTGC.